One and the same sample provided the 15 T cell receptor beta chains below, sequenced in a study of T cell responses to AZD1222 COVID-19 vaccine. Clones were read by immunoSEQ multiplex PCR, and TCRdb kept only the in-frame ones, dropping some. The data contain roughly 150,000 clones, 93% of them singletons. Sequenced here: peripheral blood, sampled on day 0 of AZD1222 vaccination. The receptor set was obtained from an adult in good health.

This chain links TRBV25-1 with TRBJ2-6; D remains ambiguous. Germline CDR1 and CDR2: MGHDK and SYGVNS. Trimming removed 5 bases from V and 0 bases from J, with 14 bases in between. This CDR3 is 17 amino acids long. In nucleotides, the CDR3 is TGTGCCAGCAGTCGGGCAGGCGGCCCCTCTGGGGCCAACGTCCTGACTTTC. As protein: CASSRAGGPSGANVLTF.

The chain has TRBV28 and TRBJ1-6, with a tentative D call TRBD1 (6 bases). Per germline, CDR1 MDHEN and CDR2 SYDVKM. V dropped 8 bases and J dropped 6 bases, with 11 bases sitting between them. There are 13 residues in the CDR3. The CDR3 nucleotides are TGTGCCAGCCAAGGGGGATTTAATTCACCCCTCCACTTT. Translated: CASQGGFNSPLHF.

V is TRBV14 and J is TRBJ1-1, with D uncertain. This CDR3 contains 13 residues. V was shortened by 0 bases and J by 1 base, with 3 bases between the two germline ends. Germline loops: CDR1 SGHDN, CDR2 FVKESK. The CDR3 region has the DNA TGTGCCAGCAGCCAAGATCAGAACACTGAAGCTTTCTTT. Translating gives CASSQDQNTEAFF.

In nucleotides, the CDR3 is TGTGCCTGGACGAAAGGGACAGGGGGATTCTCTGGAAACACCATATATTTT. Its translation is CAWTKGTGGFSGNTIYF. V is TRBV30 and J is TRBJ1-3, with 11 bases aligning to TRBD1. The V and J ends lost 4 bases and 0 bases, in that order; junction bases with no gene match: 8. From germline, CDR1 is GTSNPN and CDR2 SVGIG (reference sequence). The CDR3 covers 17 residues.

This clone has just one count. This chain joins TRBV30 and TRBJ1-5; 8 bases fit TRBD1. Trimming at V came to 2 bases and at J to 0 bases, leaving 6 bases not matched to a gene. The CDR3 runs 16 residues. CDR1 and CDR2 from the germline V gene are GTSNPN and SVGIG (reference sequence). The chain's CDR3 is CAWSSLGQGSNQPQHF. CDR3 bases: TGTGCCTGGAGTTCCCTCGGACAGGGTAGCAATCAGCCCCAGCATTTT. Together with reference TRBV30 and TRBJ1-5, the CDR3 gives the full variable domain: SQTIHQWPATLVQPVGSPLSLECTVEGTSNPNLYWYRQAAGRGLQLLFYSVGIGQISSEVPQNLSASRPQDRQFILSSKKLLLSDSGFYLCAWSSLGQGSNQPQHFGDGTRLSIL.

CDR3 loop: CASSARTVNTGELFF. The CDR3 nucleotides read TGTGCCAGCAGCGCCCGGACAGTGAACACCGGGGAGCTGTTTTTT. The chain carries TRBV9 and TRBJ2-2, with TRBD1 as a possible D gene (6 bases). V lost 3 bases and J lost 1, with 10 bases in between. The CDR3 loop spans 15 amino acids. Germline loops: CDR1 SGDLS, CDR2 YYNGEE.

The chain has TRBV5-5 and TRBJ1-5; TRBD1 might be the D (5 bases). The CDR3 runs to 16 residues. The germline V and J ends were trimmed by 3 bases and 2 bases, with 15 bases remaining between them. The V gene's germline CDR1 is SGHKS and CDR2 YYEKEE (reference sequence). The CDR3 DNA reads as TGTGCCAGCAGCTCCCTTGCAGGGTTTGGCAATCAGCCCCAGCATTTT. It translates to CASSSLAGFGNQPQHF.

The rearrangement uses TRBV29-1 and TRBJ2-7; D call uncertain. The CDR3 sequence is 13 residues long. Germline V gene data show CDR1 as SQVTM and CDR2 as ANQGSEA. V dropped 3 bases and J dropped 0 bases, with 9 bases sitting between them. Here the CDR3 DNA reads TGCAGCGTTGAGTTGGAGAACTCCTACGAGCAGTACTTC. Protein: CSVELENSYEQYF.

The chain joins TRBV11-2 to TRBJ1-2; D gene ambiguous. Germline lookup yields CDR1 SGHAT and CDR2 FQNNGV. CDR3 length: 12 amino acids. Trimming cost V 0 bases and J 6 bases, with 5 bases left between them. The CDR3 DNA reads as TGTGCCAGCAGCTTAGAAGGAGATGGCTACACCTTC. Encoded protein: CASSLEGDGYTF.

The chain combines TRBV28 with TRBJ2-5, with D hard to call. The CDR3 sequence is 14 residues long. V was shortened by 5 bases and J by 1 base, with 11 bases between the two germline ends. Germline V gene sequence: CDR1 MDHEN, CDR2 SYDVKM. The CDR3 protein is CASSPSTPQETQYF. CDR3 coding DNA: TGTGCCAGCAGTCCGAGTACACCCCAAGAGACCCAGTACTTC.

This clone was counted a single time. The gene calls are TRBV4-1 and TRBJ1-4; no firm D call. The CDR3 runs 14 residues. Germline CDR1 is MGHRA and CDR2 is YSYEKL. Trimming cost V 1 base and J 10 bases, with 13 bases left between them. The CDR3: CASSQGLEGGKLFF. In DNA form, the CDR3 reads TGCGCCAGCAGCCAAGGACTGGAGGGTGGAAAACTGTTTTTT.

The chain links TRBV6-5 to TRBJ1-3; 7 bases map to TRBD1. There are 14 residues in the CDR3. Germline CDR1 and CDR2: MNHEY and SVGAGI. V gave up 5 bases and J gave up 8 bases; unmatched junction bases: 9. For the CDR3, the DNA is TGTGCCAGCAGTAATGACAGGGATGCGGACACCATATATTTT. It encodes CASSNDRDADTIYF.

The chain combines TRBV5-1 with TRBJ1-1; D remains ambiguous. CDR3 length: 14 residues. V lost 2 bases and J lost 11, with 19 bases in between. CDR1 is SGHRS and CDR2 is YFSETQ in the germline V gene. CDR3 loop: CASSFSQEAVIAFF. The CDR3 nucleotides read TGCGCCAGCAGCTTCAGCCAGGAGGCGGTAATTGCTTTCTTT.

This clone appeared once. The rearrangement uses TRBV19 and TRBJ2-2; D tentatively reads TRBD1 or TRBD2 (6 bases each). Per germline, CDR1 LNHDA and CDR2 SQIVND (reference sequence). The CDR3 loop spans 19 amino acids. Trimming took off 6 bases at V and 1 base at J, with 24 bases between the two ends. CDR3 loop: CASSPSGAQGTKNTGELFF. CDR3 DNA sequence: TGTGCCAGTAGCCCCTCGGGGGCGCAGGGGACGAAGAACACCGGGGAGCTGTTTTTT.

The chain combines TRBV28 with TRBJ2-5; 8 bases map to TRBD1. This CDR3 is 18 amino acids long. From germline, CDR1 is MDHEN and CDR2 SYDVKM. Unmatched junction bases numbered 17, after V lost 3 bases and J lost 5 bases. CDR3 nucleotide sequence: TGTGCCAGCAGTTTTGGGTTTGGAGCAGGGGGCTTCGGGGAGACCCAGTACTTC. Translated: CASSFGFGAGGFGETQYF. Full variable domain (rest looked up from reference TRBV28 and TRBJ2-5): DVKVTQSSRYLVKRTGEKVFLECVQDMDHENMFWYRQDPGLGLRLIYFSYDVKMKEKGDIPEGYSVSREKKERFSLILESASTNQTSMYLCASSFGFGAGGFGETQYFGPGTRLLVL.